The 31 T cell receptor beta chains presented below share a single source sample, sequenced in a study of PD-1 blockade in classical Hodgkin lymphoma. Relapses following autologous stem cell transplantation were seen in all patients, with brentuximab vedotin exposure varying. Here immunoSEQ multiplex PCR was the method, and the copy in TCRdb shows in-frame clones only, minus some. The sample shows more than 50,000 clones, over 75% of them seen only once. Material: peripheral blood mononuclear cells (PBMCs), obtained at baseline. These receptors all stem from a human donor with classical Hodgkin lymphoma.

This sequence joins TRBV10-2 and TRBJ1-2, with D unresolved. The CDR3 sequence is 16 residues long. CDR1 and CDR2 (germline): WSHSY, SAAADI. Trimming cost V 0 bases and J 3 bases, with 14 bases left between them. Here the CDR3 DNA reads TGCGCCAGCAGTGAGTCGGGGAACCTACTTTACTATGGCTACACCTTC. Translation gives CASSESGNLLYYGYTF.

This chain uses TRBV5-1 with TRBJ2-3; D is unresolved. The V and J ends lost 0 bases and 6 bases respectively, with 14 bases between them. This CDR3 region has 15 residues. Germline V CDR1 and CDR2: SGHRS, YFSETQ. The CDR3 region is CASSLAGQSFDTQYF. The CDR3 DNA is TGCGCCAGCAGCTTGGCCGGCCAGTCCTTCGATACGCAGTATTTT.

The chain joins TRBV7-2 to TRBJ2-7; TRBD1 is a possible D gene (6 bases). This CDR3 region has 13 residues. CDR1 SGHTA and CDR2 FQGNSA come from the germline V gene. The germline V and J ends were trimmed by 4 bases and 5 bases, with 12 bases remaining between them. CDR3 in DNA: TGTGCCAGCAGCTCCCCAGGGGACCACGAGCAGTACTTC. It specifies CASSSPGDHEQYF.

The chain employs TRBV7-9 and TRBJ2-1; D call uncertain. The ends were cut back, 5 bases at V and 5 bases at J, with 16 bases in the middle. The CDR3 runs to 15 residues. Germline V lookup: CDR1 SEHNR, CDR2 FQNEAQ (reference sequence). CDR3 nucleotides: TGTGCCAGCAGCGATAGGGTTTACGAGGACAATGAGCAGTTCTTC. Amino acids: CASSDRVYEDNEQFF.

The chain employs TRBV6-5 and TRBJ2-1; D possibly corresponds to TRBD2 (5 bases). Trimming left V 6 bases short and J 8 bases short, with 20 bases between. The CDR3 consists of 15 residues. From germline, CDR1 is MNHEY and CDR2 SVGAGI. In DNA form, the CDR3 reads TGTGCCAGCAGGTACCCACTAGTCCCGAGCGATGAGCAGTTCTTC. As protein: CASRYPLVPSDEQFF.

The chain has TRBV6-6 and TRBJ1-1, with D perhaps TRBD1 (6 bases). Germline-derived CDR1 and CDR2 are MNHNY and SVGAGI (reference sequence). The CDR3 totals 12 residues. The V gene lost 5 bases and the J gene lost 6 bases, with 10 bases spanning the gap. The CDR3 nucleotides are TGTGCCAGCAGTCAGCAGGGGCCTGAAGCTTTCTTT. The encoded protein is CASSQQGPEAFF.

The rearrangement uses TRBV7-9 and TRBJ2-7; no reliable D call. Germline CDR1 SEHNR, CDR2 FQNEAQ (reference sequence). Trimming removed 4 bases at V and 5 bases at J, with 12 bases between. The CDR3 contains 13 residues. In nucleotides, the CDR3 is TGTGCCAGCAGCTATTACGGTAACGACGAGCAGTACTTC. Protein sequence: CASSYYGNDEQYF.

To note about this clone: The junction and the germline gene differ at one end; a read error may be behind it. Other nucleotide sequences from this sample produce the same CDR3. V usage is TRBV5-4 and J usage is TRBJ2-4; D call uncertain. In germline, CDR1 is SGHNT, CDR2 YYREEE (reference sequence). CDR3 length: 15 residues. The CDR3 coding sequence is TGTGCCAGCAGCTTGTTCTCGGGCATAGAAAATATTCAGTACTTC. Protein sequence: CASSLFSGIENIQYF.

The J gene is TRBJ2-4, the V gene TRBV4-1; no clear D. The CDR3 is 11 amino acids. The germline gives CDR1 MGHRA, CDR2 YSYEKL. V was shortened by 0 bases and J by 10 bases, with 4 bases between the two germline ends. This CDR3 reads CASSQEGIQYF. The CDR3 nucleotides are TGCGCCAGCAGCCAAGAAGGTATTCAGTACTTC.

The chain carries TRBV6-1 and TRBJ2-5, with 8 bases matching TRBD1. CDR3 length: 15 residues. Per the germline V gene, CDR1 is MNHNS and CDR2 is SASEGT. V gave up 8 bases and J gave up 3 bases; unmatched junction bases: 11. CDR3 bases: TGTGCCAGCTTTCTCAGGGGGCGCGTGGAAGAGACCCAGTACTTC. Protein product: CASFLRGRVEETQYF.

This clone was seen a few times. The chain couples TRBV6-5 to TRBJ1-2; no clear D gene. Germline CDR1 reads MNHEY; CDR2 reads SVGAGI. Trimming stripped 0 bases from V and 7 bases from J, with 9 bases between. The CDR3 spans 13 residues. Written as DNA, the CDR3 is TGTGCCAGCAGTTACTCGGCACGGGGTGGCTACACCTTC. Encoded protein: CASSYSARGGYTF.

The chain links TRBV7-9 to TRBJ1-1; possibly TRBD1 for D (5 bases). CDR1 SEHNR and CDR2 FQNEAQ come from the germline V gene (reference sequence). The ends were cut back, 4 bases at V and 10 bases at J, with 19 bases in the middle. There are 14 residues in the CDR3. The DNA for the CDR3 is TGTGCCAGCAGCTACCGGGACTTTCCAACAAGAGCTTTCTTT. Translated: CASSYRDFPTRAFF.

The chain carries TRBV5-1 and TRBJ1-1, with no clear D. V lost 3 bases and J 0 bases, leaving 9 bases between the germline ends. The CDR3 sequence is 14 residues long. CDR1 SGHRS and CDR2 YFSETQ come from the germline V gene. CDR3 nucleotides: TGCGCCAGCAGCTCTTCAGGCATGAACACTGAAGCTTTCTTT. Translating gives CASSSSGMNTEAFF.

The chain joins TRBV7-2 to TRBJ2-7; a possible D gene is TRBD2 (7 bases). This CDR3 spans 18 amino acids. Between the trimmed V and J ends, which lost 2 bases and 1 base, there was a span of 21 bases. CDR1 SGHTA and CDR2 FQGNSA come from the germline V gene. The CDR3 spells CASSLYGGPPRGSYEQYF. CDR3 DNA sequence: TGTGCCAGCAGCTTATACGGGGGGCCTCCCCGGGGATCCTACGAGCAGTACTTC.

To note about this clone: At one of its ends the junction is not consistent with the germline gene, which may arise from a read error. The rearrangement joins TRBV4-2 to TRBJ1-3; D is undetermined. The CDR3 has 12 amino acids. From germline, CDR1 is LGHNA and CDR2 YNFKEQ. CDR3 coding DNA: TGTGCCATCCTGGACCCTGGGAACACCATATATTTT. Its translation: CAILDPGNTIYF.

The chain links TRBV18 to TRBJ1-1, with D maybe TRBD1 (5 bases). From germline, CDR1 is KGHSH and CDR2 LQKENI. There are 12 residues in the CDR3. Trimming took off 5 bases at V and 3 bases at J, with 7 bases between the two ends. The CDR3 reads CASSRQHTEAFF. CDR3 bases: TGTGCCAGCTCAAGACAGCACACTGAAGCTTTCTTT.

J is TRBJ1-2 and V is TRBV6-1; D is uncertain. CDR3 length equals 12 residues. Trimming shortened V by 7 bases and J by 6 bases, and 12 bases separated the two germline ends. Germline CDR1 and CDR2: MNHNS and SASEGT. For the CDR3, the DNA is TGTGCCAGCACTGGTGACTTGGATGGCTACACCTTC. Translating it yields CASTGDLDGYTF.

This clone was picked up a small number of times. The J gene is TRBJ1-3, the V gene TRBV4-2; D ambiguous. The CDR3 spans 16 residues. Germline CDR1 reads LGHNA; CDR2 reads YNFKEQ. Trimming left V 0 bases short and J 0 bases short, with 9 bases between. CDR3 DNA sequence: TGTGCCAGCAGCCAAGATTTTCGGAGCTCTGGAAACACCATATATTTT. Protein: CASSQDFRSSGNTIYF.

The rearrangement links TRBV19 to TRBJ1-5; D call uncertain. Germline V gene data show CDR1 as LNHDA and CDR2 as SQIVND (reference sequence). V was pared by 4 bases and J by 5 bases, with 12 bases between. This CDR3 has 14 residues. The chain's CDR3 is CASSTGPRDQPQHF. DNA of the CDR3: TGTGCCAGTAGTACGGGCCCAAGAGATCAGCCCCAGCATTTT.

CDR3 sequence reads: CASRGRPEAFF. As DNA, the CDR3 is TGTGCCAGTAGAGGTAGGCCTGAAGCTTTCTTT. The rearrangement uses TRBV28 and TRBJ1-1; D is ambiguous. V was clipped by 9 bases and J by 6 bases, with 11 bases between them. CDR1 and CDR2 (germline): MDHEN, SYDVKM. This CDR3 comprises 11 residues.

V is TRBV19 and J is TRBJ2-3, with D hard to call. The V end lost 4 bases, the J end lost 5 bases, and 10 bases lay between the germline ends. Germline CDR1 reads LNHDA; CDR2 reads SQIVND (reference sequence). The CDR3 sequence is 13 residues long. DNA for the CDR3: TGTGCCAGTAGTACCTACATAGTAGATACGCAGTATTTT. This encodes CASSTYIVDTQYF.

In nucleotides, the CDR3 is TGTGCCTGGAGTTCGGGACAGGGCGGGGGACAAGAGACCCAGTACTTC. This gives the protein CAWSSGQGGGQETQYF. V is TRBV30 and J is TRBJ2-5, with TRBD1 matching 9 bases. This CDR3 contains 16 residues. Germline V CDR1 and CDR2: GTSNPN, SVGIG (reference sequence). V shed 2 bases and J 2 bases; nucleotides not matched to a gene: 9.

The chain uses TRBV11-2 and TRBJ2-5; 10 positions match TRBD1. V was clipped by 5 bases and J by 4 bases; unmatched bases: 13. CDR3 length: 17 amino acids. Per germline, CDR1 SGHAT and CDR2 FQNNGV. The CDR3: CASSSYPGTGDTETQYF. The CDR3 coding sequence is TGTGCCAGCAGCAGTTACCCCGGGACAGGGGACACAGAGACCCAGTACTTC.

The CDR3 DNA follows: TGTGCCAGCAGCCGGACTGAGGAAAAACTGTTTTTT. It encodes CASSRTEEKLFF. The gene calls are TRBV7-9 and TRBJ1-4; the D is unclear. Deletions cut 5 bases from V and 8 bases from J, with 9 bases between. The CDR3 totals 12 residues. Germline V gives CDR1 SEHNR, CDR2 FQNEAQ (reference sequence).

Remarks on this clone: One end of the junction fails to match germline, which may point to a read error. Here the CDR3 DNA reads TGTGCTAGCAGCCTCACAGCGAACACTGAAGCTTTCTTT. This translates into CASSLTANTEAFF. The chain links TRBV7-7 to TRBJ1-1; D remains ambiguous. This CDR3 is built from 13 residues. Germline loops: CDR1 SSHAT, CDR2 FNYEAQ (reference sequence).

The chain joins TRBV9 to TRBJ1-2, with D unresolved. CDR3 length: 11 amino acids. In germline, CDR1 is SGDLS, CDR2 YYNGEE. V was clipped by 6 bases and J by 0 bases, with 3 bases between them. As DNA, the CDR3 is TGTGCCAGCAAAGCTAACTATGGCTACACCTTC. Translation gives CASKANYGYTF.

The rearrangement uses TRBV30 and TRBJ1-5; maybe TRBD1 (6 bases). Trimming took off 5 bases at V and 6 bases at J, with 14 bases between the two ends. Germline V gene lookup returns CDR1 GTSNPN and CDR2 SVGIG (reference sequence). The CDR3 contains 13 residues. The CDR3 spells CAWGRQEGQPQHF. CDR3 DNA: TGTGCCTGGGGGCGACAGGAGGGTCAGCCCCAGCATTTT.

The chain employs TRBV6-1 and TRBJ1-3; a weak D match, TRBD1 (5 bases). The CDR3 covers 15 residues. Germline V CDR1 and CDR2: MNHNS, SASEGT. CDR3 bases: TGTGCGATCAAGGGGAAGGGGACGATAGGAAACACCATATATTTT. The encoded protein is CAIKGKGTIGNTIYF.

This clone was recorded only once. The chain carries TRBV5-6 and TRBJ2-7; no definite D call. Trimming removed 2 bases from V and 5 bases from J, with 5 bases in between. Germline CDR1 and CDR2: SGHDT and YYEEEE. CDR3 length equals 11 residues. Here the CDR3 reads CASSFQDEQYF. CDR3 coding DNA: TGTGCCAGCAGCTTCCAAGACGAGCAGTACTTC.

This chain uses TRBV4-2 with TRBJ2-2; D ambiguous. This CDR3 comprises 16 residues. V was pared by 5 bases and J by 4 bases, with 17 bases between. Germline CDR1 and CDR2: LGHNA and YNFKEQ. CDR3 in amino acids: CASSSRTDPGTGELFF. CDR3 sequence (DNA): TGTGCCAGCAGCTCCCGGACCGATCCGGGCACCGGGGAGCTGTTTTTT.

The genes are TRBV19 and TRBJ1-1; D remains unclear. The CDR3 spans 11 residues. Trimming removed 6 bases from V and 3 bases from J, with 5 bases in between. Germline V gene data show CDR1 as LNHDA and CDR2 as SQIVND (reference sequence). The CDR3 DNA reads TGTGCCAGTAGCACCTACACTGAAGCTTTCTTT. Translating it yields CASSTYTEAFF.